The 3 T cell receptor beta chains below were found in one sample sequenced in a study of CD8+CD57+ T cells in acquired aplastic anemia. The study profiled TCR beta VDJ and CDR3 using genomic DNA as template. TCRdb reanalysed the reads using MiXCR and keeps one entry per CDR3 protein. The sample holds 130,000 or so distinct CDR3 sequences, over 30% seen once. Patients included in sequencing had previously demonstrated CD8+CD57+ cell expansion by flow cytometry. Input material: sorted CD4+, CD8+, or CD8+CD57+ T cells (not recorded which) from PBMCs. The receptor source for this set is a human donor with aplastic anemia.

This chain joins TRBV15 and TRBJ1-1; D is unclear. V gave up 0 bases and J gave up 8 bases, with 7 bases separating them. This CDR3 region has 12 residues. Per germline, CDR1 LNHNV and CDR2 YYDKDF (reference sequence). DNA for the CDR3: TGTGCCACCAGCAGAGAGAGCCCCGAAGCTTTCTTT. Its translation is CATSRESPEAFF.

V is TRBV10-3 and J is TRBJ1-5; D is unclear. CDR3 length: 13 amino acids. Per germline, CDR1 ENHRY and CDR2 SYGVKD. Trimming cost V 1 base and J 3 bases, with 4 bases left between them. CDR3: CAISEWYNQPQHF. CDR3 DNA: TGTGCCATCAGTGAGTGGTACAATCAGCCCCAGCATTTT.

A note on this clonotype: A clone one base away is much larger, so this may be a read error. The V call is TRBV11-2, the J call TRBJ1-1, with D perhaps TRBD1 (6 bases). This CDR3 is built from 14 residues. Germline CDR1 and CDR2: SGHAT and FQNNGV. CDR3 coding DNA: TGTGCCAGCAGCTTAGAACAGGGCAACACTAAAGCTTTCTTT. Its translation is CASSLEQGNTKAFF.